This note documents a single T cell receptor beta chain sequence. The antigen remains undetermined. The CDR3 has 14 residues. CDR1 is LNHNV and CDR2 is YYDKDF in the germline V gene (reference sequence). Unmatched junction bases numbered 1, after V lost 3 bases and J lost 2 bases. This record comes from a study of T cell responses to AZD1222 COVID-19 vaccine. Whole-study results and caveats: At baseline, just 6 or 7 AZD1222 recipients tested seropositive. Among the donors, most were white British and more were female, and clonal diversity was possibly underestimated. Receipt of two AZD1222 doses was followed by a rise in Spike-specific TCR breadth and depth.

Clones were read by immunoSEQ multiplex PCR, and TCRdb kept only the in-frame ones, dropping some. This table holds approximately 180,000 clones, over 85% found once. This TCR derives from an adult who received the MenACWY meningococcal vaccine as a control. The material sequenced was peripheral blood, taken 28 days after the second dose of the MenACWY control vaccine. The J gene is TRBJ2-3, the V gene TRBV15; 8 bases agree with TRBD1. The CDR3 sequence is CATSRDRATDTQYF. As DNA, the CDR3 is TGTGCCACCAGCAGGGACAGGGCCACAGATACGCAGTATTTT.